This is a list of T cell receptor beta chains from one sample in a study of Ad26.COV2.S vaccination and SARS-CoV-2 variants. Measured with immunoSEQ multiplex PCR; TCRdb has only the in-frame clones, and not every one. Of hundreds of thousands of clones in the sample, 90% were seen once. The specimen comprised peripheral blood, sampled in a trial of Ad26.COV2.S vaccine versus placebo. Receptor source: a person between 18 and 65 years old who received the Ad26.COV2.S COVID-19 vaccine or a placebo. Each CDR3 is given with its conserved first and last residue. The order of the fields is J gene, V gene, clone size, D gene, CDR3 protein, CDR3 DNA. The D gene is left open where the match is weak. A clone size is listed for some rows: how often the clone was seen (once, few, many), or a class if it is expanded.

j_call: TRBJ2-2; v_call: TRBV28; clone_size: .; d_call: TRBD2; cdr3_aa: CASSLRTRGELFF; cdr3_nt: TGTGCCAGCAGTCTACGGACTAGGGGGGAGCTGTTTTTT
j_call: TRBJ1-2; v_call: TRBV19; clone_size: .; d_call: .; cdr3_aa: CASRSDLTSFYGYTF; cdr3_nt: TGTGCCAGTAGATCAGACCTTACCTCTTTCTATGGCTACACCTTC
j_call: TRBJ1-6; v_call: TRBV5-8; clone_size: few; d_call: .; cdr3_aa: CASKPGIFESPLHF; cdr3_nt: TGTGCCAGCAAGCCGGGGATTTTCGAGTCACCCCTCCACTTT
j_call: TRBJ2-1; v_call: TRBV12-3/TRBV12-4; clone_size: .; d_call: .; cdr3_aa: CASSLAIGEQFF; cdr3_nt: TGTGCCAGCAGCCTAGCGATTGGTGAGCAGTTCTTC
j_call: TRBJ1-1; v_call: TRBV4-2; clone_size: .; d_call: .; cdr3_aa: CASSQEARENTEAFF; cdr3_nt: TGTGCCAGCAGCCAGGAGGCGCGGGAGAACACTGAAGCTTTCTTT
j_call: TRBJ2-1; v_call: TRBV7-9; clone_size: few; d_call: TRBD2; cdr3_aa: CASSGSGTSGGSYNEQFF; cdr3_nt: TGTGCCAGCAGCGGGTCCGGGACTAGCGGGGGGTCCTACAATGAGCAGTTCTTC
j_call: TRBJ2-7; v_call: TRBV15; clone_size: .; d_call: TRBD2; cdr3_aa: CATSRVKWVAGGSYEQYF; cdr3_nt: TGTGCCACCAGCAGGGTTAAGTGGGTAGCGGGAGGTTCCTACGAGCAGTACTTC
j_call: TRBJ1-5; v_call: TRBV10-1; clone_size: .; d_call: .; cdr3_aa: CASTRLLGHLNQPQHF; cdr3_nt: TGCGCCAGCACAAGGTTGTTGGGCCATTTAAACCAGCCCCAGCATTTT
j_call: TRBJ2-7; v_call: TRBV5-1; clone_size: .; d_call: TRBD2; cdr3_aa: CASSPTGLAERAYEQYF; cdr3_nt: TGCGCCAGCAGCCCGACGGGACTAGCGGAAAGAGCCTACGAGCAGTACTTC
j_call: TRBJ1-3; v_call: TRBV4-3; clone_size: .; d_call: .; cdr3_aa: CASSQDLGGSSGNTIYF; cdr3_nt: TGCGCCAGCAGCCAAGATTTAGGGGGTAGCTCTGGAAACACCATATATTTT
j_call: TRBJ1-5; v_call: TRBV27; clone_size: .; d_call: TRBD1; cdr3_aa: CASSSQGGNQPQHF; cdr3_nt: TGTGCCAGCAGTTCACAGGGGGGCAATCAGCCCCAGCATTTT
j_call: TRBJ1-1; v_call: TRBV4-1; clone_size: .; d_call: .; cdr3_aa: CASSQEAANTEAFF; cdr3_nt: TGCGCCAGCAGCCAAGAGGCAGCCAACACTGAAGCTTTCTTT
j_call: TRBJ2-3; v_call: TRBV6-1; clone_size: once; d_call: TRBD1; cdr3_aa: CASSDLWTGGTQYF; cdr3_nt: TGTGCCAGCAGTGATCTGTGGACAGGGGGTACGCAGTATTTT
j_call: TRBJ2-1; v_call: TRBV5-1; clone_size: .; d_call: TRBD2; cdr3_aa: CASSALAGNNEQFF; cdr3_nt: TGCGCCAGCAGTGCACTAGCGGGAAACAATGAGCAGTTCTTC
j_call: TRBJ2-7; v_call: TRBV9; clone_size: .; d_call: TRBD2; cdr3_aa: CASSEGGTSVGEQYF; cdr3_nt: TGTGCCAGCAGCGAAGGGGGGACTAGCGTCGGCGAGCAGTACTTC
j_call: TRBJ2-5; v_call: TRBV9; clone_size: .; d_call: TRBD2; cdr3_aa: CASSEGTSVVETQYF; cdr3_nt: TGTGCCAGCAGCGAAGGGACTAGCGTGGTGGAGACCCAGTACTTC
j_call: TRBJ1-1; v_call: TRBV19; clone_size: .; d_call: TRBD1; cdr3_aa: CASSSRDRVATEAFF; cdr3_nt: TGTGCCAGTAGTTCCCGGGACAGGGTTGCGACTGAAGCTTTCTTT
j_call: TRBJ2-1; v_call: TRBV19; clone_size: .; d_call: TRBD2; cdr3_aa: CASSIDPLLSAGVGLHEQFF; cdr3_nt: TGTGCCAGTAGTATAGACCCCCTACTATCGGCGGGAGTTGGGCTACATGAGCAGTTCTTC
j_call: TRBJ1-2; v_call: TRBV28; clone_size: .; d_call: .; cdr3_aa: CASSLSQGWGYTF; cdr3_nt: TGTGCCAGCAGTCTTAGCCAGGGCTGGGGCTACACCTTC
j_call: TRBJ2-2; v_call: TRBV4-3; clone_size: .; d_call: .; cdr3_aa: CASSQEGGSGELFF; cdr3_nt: TGCGCCAGCAGCCAAGAGGGGGGTTCCGGGGAGCTGTTTTTT
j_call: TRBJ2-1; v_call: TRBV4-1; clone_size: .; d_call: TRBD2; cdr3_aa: CASSQDPLAGAYNEQFF; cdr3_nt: TGCGCCAGCAGCCAAGATCCCCTAGCGGGGGCCTACAATGAGCAGTTCTTC
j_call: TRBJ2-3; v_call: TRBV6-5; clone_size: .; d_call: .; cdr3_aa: CASSYSTGADTQYF; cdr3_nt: TGTGCCAGCAGTTATTCTACGGGAGCGGATACGCAGTATTTT
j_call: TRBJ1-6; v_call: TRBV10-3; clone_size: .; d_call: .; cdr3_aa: CAISESGGETNSPLHF; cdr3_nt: TGTGCCATCAGTGAGTCCGGGGGAGAGACAAATTCACCCCTCCACTTT
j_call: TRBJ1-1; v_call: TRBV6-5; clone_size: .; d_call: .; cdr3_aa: CASSYDGSSAEAFF; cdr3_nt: TGTGCCAGCAGTTACGACGGCTCGTCGGCTGAAGCTTTCTTT
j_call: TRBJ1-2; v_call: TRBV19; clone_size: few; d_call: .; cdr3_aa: CASSPPTNYGYTF; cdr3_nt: TGTGCCAGTAGTCCACCGACCAACTATGGCTACACCTTC
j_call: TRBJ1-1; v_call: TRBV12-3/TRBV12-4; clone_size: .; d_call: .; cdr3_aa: CASSFRGAAEAFF; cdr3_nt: TGTGCCAGCAGTTTCCGGGGGGCGGCTGAAGCTTTCTTT
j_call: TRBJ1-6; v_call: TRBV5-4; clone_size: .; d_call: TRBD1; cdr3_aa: CASRAEGATPLHF; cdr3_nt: TGTGCCAGCAGAGCCGAGGGGGCGACTCCCCTCCACTTT
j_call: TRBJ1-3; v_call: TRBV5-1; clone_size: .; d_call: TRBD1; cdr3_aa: CASSSVDRTSRSGNTIYF; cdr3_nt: TGCGCCAGCAGCTCGGTGGACAGGACGTCCCGCTCTGGAAACACCATATATTTT
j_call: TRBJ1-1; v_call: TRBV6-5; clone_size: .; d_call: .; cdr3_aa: CASSYSQGVEAFF; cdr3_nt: TGTGCCAGCAGTTACAGTCAGGGTGTTGAAGCTTTCTTT
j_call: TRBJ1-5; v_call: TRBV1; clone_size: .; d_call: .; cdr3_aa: CTSSQRVTGTVNQPQHF; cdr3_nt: TGCACCAGCAGCCAACGCGTGACAGGGACCGTCAATCAGCCCCAGCATTTT
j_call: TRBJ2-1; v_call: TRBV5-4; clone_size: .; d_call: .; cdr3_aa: CASSLAGSVPAQYNEQFF; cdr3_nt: TGTGCCAGCAGCTTGGCTGGGTCGGTCCCCGCACAATACAATGAGCAGTTCTTC